This T cell receptor beta chain was observed in a study of blood T cell repertoires in COVID-19. The protocol was immunoSEQ multiplex PCR, while the TCRdb copy is restricted to in-frame clones and leaves out a portion. In the table there are hundreds of thousands of clones, around 87% of which are singletons. CDR3 length equals 15 residues. The V and J ends lost 4 bases and 7 bases respectively, with 19 bases between them. Looked up from germline, CDR1 is SGHTA and CDR2 is FQGNSA. This clone has a handful of counts. The sequencing sample was made of peripheral blood. This receptor was identified in a woman between 50 and 59 years old who had recovered from COVID-19. This chain uses TRBV7-2 with TRBJ1-2, with D possibly matching TRBD1 (5 bases). The CDR3 protein is CASSSRGEVSGGYTF. The CDR3 DNA reads as TGTGCCAGCAGCTCTAGAGGGGAGGTTAGCGGTGGCTACACCTTC.